This TCR beta chain was sequenced in a study of blood T cell repertoires in COVID-19. Study-level background: Researchers got acute and convalescent COVID-19 samples from the United States, Italy and Spain.

Looked up from germline, CDR1 is SNHLY and CDR2 is FYNNEI. The CDR3 has 13 amino acids. Between the trimmed V and J ends, which lost 8 bases and 5 bases, there was a span of 15 bases. Clones were read by immunoSEQ multiplex PCR, and TCRdb kept only the in-frame ones, dropping some. Of approximately 100,000 clones in the sample, over 75% are singletons; the top ten hold about 11%. Sequencing used peripheral blood. The chain carries TRBV2 and TRBJ2-5; D may be TRBD2 (7 bases). This receptor was identified in a woman aged 80 or over with acute or convalescent COVID-19. The CDR3 nucleotides are TGTGCCAGCGGGGGGGCGTACTCGGAGACCCAGTACTTC. It encodes CASGGAYSETQYF.